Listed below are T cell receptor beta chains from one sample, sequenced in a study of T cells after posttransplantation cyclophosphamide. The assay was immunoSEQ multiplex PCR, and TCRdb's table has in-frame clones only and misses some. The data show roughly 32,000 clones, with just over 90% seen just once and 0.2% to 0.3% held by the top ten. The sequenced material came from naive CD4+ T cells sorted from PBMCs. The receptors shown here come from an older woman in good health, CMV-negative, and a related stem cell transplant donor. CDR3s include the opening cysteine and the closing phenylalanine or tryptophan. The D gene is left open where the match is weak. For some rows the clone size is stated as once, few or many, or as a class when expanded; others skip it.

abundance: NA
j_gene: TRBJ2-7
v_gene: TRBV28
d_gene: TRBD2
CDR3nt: TGTGCCAGCAGTTTAAGCGGGGGGGCTTACGAGCAGTACTTC
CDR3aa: CASSLSGGAYEQYF

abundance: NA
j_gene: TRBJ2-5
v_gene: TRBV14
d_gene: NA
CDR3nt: TGTGCCAGCAGGGTTTCCAATACGCCGGGAGAGACCCAGTACTTC
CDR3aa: CASRVSNTPGETQYF

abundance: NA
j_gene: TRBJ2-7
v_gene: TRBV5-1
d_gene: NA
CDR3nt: TGCGCCAGCAATTCCGGGACTGACTCCTACGAGCAGTACTTC
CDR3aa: CASNSGTDSYEQYF

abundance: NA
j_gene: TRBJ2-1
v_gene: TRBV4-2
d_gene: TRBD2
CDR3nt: TGTGCCAGCAGCCAAGTCGGGACTAGCGGGATTTCCTCCTACAATGAGCAGTTCTTC
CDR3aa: CASSQVGTSGISSYNEQFF

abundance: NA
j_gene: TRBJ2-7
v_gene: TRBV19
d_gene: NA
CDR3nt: TGTGCCAGTAGAATAGAGGCGGGAAGCTCCTACGAGCAGTACTTC
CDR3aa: CASRIEAGSSYEQYF

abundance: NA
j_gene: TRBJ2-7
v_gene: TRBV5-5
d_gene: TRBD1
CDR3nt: TGTGCCAGCAGCTTGACCGGGACAGGGGGCTACGAGCAGTACTTC
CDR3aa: CASSLTGTGGYEQYF

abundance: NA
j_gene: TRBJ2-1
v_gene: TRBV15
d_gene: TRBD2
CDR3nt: TGTGCCACCAGCAGAGCCCGACTAGCGGGAGGGTTCTCCTACAATGAGCAGTTCTTC
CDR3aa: CATSRARLAGGFSYNEQFF

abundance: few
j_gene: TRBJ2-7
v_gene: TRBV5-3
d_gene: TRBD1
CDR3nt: TGTGCCAGAAGCTTCATTGGTATTGGCAGGGGGTACGAGCAGTACTTC
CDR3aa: CARSFIGIGRGYEQYF

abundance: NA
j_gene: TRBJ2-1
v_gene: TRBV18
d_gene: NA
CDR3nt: TGTGCCAGCTCACCAGTCTCGGAGGGGCTTAATGAGCAGTTCTTC
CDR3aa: CASSPVSEGLNEQFF

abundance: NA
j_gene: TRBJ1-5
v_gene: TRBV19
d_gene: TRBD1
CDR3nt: TGTGCCAGCAACCTAGAGGGACAGGGGGCAAGCAATCAGCCCCAGCATTTT
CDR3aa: CASNLEGQGASNQPQHF

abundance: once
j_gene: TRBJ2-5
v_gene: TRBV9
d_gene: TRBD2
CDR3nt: TGTGCCAGCAGCGTAGAAAGCGGGAAAGAGACCCAGTACTTC
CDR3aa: CASSVESGKETQYF

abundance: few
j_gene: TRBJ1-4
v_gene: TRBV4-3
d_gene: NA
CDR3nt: TGCGCCAGCAGCAGCATACAGACTAATGAAAAACTGTTTTTT
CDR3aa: CASSSIQTNEKLFF

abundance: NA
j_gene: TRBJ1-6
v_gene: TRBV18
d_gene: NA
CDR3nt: TGTGCCAGCTCACCATCTATGGCACAGAATAATTCACCCCTCCACTTT
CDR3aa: CASSPSMAQNNSPLHF

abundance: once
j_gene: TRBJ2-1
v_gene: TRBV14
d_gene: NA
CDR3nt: TGTGCCAGCAGCCGAAGAAAGCAGGCAGGGCAAAATGAGCAGTTCTTC
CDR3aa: CASSRRKQAGQNEQFF

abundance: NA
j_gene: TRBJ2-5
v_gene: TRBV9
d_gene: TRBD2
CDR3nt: TGTGCCAGCAGCGTAGTAGGACTAGCGGGGAGGGAGACCCAGTACTTC
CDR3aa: CASSVVGLAGRETQYF

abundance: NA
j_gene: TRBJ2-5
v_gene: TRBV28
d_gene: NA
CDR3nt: TGTGCCAGCAGTTCCGGTGGGGGGGCAAATATGGCCCAGTACTTC
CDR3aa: CASSSGGGANMAQYF

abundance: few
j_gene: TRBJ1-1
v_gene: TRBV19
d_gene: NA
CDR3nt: TGTGCCAGTAAAAAGGGGGGGCAGGCATTGAACACTGAAGCTTTCTTT
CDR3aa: CASKKGGQALNTEAFF

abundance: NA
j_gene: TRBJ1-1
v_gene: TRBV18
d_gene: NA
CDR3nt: TGTGCCAGCTCAGAGATGGACTCCCGGGTGGCCACTGAAGCTTTCTTT
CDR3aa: CASSEMDSRVATEAFF

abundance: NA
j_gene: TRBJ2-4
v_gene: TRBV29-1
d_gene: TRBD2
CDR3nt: TGCAGCGTTGAATCCACCGGGAGGATAGCGGGATCCATAGCCAAAAACATTCAGTACTTC
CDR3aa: CSVESTGRIAGSIAKNIQYF

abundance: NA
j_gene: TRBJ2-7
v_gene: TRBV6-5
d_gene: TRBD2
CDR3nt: TGTGCCAGCATCCCCGGGGGGGGCAGCTCCTACGAGCAGTACTTC
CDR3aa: CASIPGGGSSYEQYF

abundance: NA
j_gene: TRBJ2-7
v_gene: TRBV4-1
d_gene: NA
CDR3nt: TGCGCCAGCAGCCAAGAATCGGGGAGAGAGCAGTACTTC
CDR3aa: CASSQESGREQYF

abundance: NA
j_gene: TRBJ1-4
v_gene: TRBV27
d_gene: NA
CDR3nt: TGTGCCAGCAGAAAAGCAGGGGCAACTAATGAAAAACTGTTTTTT
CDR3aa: CASRKAGATNEKLFF

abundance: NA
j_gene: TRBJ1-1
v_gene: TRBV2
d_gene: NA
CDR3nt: TGTGCCAGCAGTGGTGAGGGAGGGATTGGTGAAGCTTTCTTT
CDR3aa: CASSGEGGIGEAFF

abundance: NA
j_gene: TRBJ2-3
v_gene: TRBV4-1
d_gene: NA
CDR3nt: TGCGCCAGCAGCCGCCGGCAGGGAAGAGGCACAGATACGCAGTATTTT
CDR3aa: CASSRRQGRGTDTQYF

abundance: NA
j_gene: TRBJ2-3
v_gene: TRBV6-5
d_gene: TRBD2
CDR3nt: TGTGCCAGCAGTTACGGACTAGCGGGAGCAGATACGCAGTATTTT
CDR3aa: CASSYGLAGADTQYF

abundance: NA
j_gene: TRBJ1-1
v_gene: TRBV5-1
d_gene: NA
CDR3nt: TGCGCCAGCAGCCCTGGGGGAGGGCAGAGCACTGAAGCTTTCTTT
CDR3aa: CASSPGGGQSTEAFF

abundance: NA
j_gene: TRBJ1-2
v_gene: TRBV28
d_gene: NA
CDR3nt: TGTGCCAGCAGCACCCTAGCTAACTATGGCTACACCTTC
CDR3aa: CASSTLANYGYTF

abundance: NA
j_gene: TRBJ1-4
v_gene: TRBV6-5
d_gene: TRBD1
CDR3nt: TGTGCCAGCAGCTCCCGACAGGGACATGAAAAACTGTTTTTT
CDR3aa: CASSSRQGHEKLFF

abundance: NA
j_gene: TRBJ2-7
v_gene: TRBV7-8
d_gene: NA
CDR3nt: TGTGCCAGCAGCCCTGGCCGGGTATCGGGTCTCAACGAGCAGTACTTC
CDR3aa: CASSPGRVSGLNEQYF

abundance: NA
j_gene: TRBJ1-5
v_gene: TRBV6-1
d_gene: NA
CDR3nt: TGTGCCAGCAGTGAAACGCGCGGGTACAATCAGCCCCAGCATTTT
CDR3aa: CASSETRGYNQPQHF

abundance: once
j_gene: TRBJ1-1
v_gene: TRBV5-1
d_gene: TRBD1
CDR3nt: TGCGCCAGCAGCTTGGCTGGGACAGGGAACACTGAAGCTTTCTTT
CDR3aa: CASSLAGTGNTEAFF

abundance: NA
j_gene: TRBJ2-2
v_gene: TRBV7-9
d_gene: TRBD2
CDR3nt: TGTGCCAGCAGAACTAGCGGGGGCCGGAACACCGGGGAGCTGTTTTTT
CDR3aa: CASRTSGGRNTGELFF

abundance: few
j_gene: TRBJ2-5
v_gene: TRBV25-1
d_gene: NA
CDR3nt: TGTGCCAGCAGTGAATTCGGGACTCAACAAGAGACCCAGTACTTC
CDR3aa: CASSEFGTQQETQYF

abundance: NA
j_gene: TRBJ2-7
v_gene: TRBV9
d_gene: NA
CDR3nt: TGTGCCAGCAGCGTAGGAACAGCTTCCTACGAGCAGTACTTC
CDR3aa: CASSVGTASYEQYF

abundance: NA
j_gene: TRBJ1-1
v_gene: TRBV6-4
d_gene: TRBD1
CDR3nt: TGTGCCAGCAGTCCAAGGGGGCCAACTGAAGCTTTCTTT
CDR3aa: CASSPRGPTEAFF

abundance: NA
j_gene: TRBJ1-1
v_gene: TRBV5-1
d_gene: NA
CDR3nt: TGCGCCAGCAGCTACCCGACAGCCATGAACACTGAAGCTTTCTTT
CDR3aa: CASSYPTAMNTEAFF

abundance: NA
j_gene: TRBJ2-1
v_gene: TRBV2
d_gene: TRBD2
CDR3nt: TGTGCCAGCAGGACGGGGGAGGGCCCCCTCAATGAGCAGTTCTTC
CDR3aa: CASRTGEGPLNEQFF

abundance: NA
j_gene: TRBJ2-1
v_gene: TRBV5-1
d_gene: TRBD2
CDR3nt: TGCGCCAGCAGGGACACTAGCGGGAGCTACAATGAGCAGTTCTTC
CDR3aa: CASRDTSGSYNEQFF

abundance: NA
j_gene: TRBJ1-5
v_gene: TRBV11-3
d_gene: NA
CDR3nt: TGTGCCAGCTGCATGACTGCGAATCAGCCCCAGCATTTT
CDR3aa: CASCMTANQPQHF

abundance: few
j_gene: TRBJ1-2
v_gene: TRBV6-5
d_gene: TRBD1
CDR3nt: TGTGCCAGCAGTATAAGCGACAGGGGCGGCTACACCTTC
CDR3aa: CASSISDRGGYTF